This TCR beta chain was identified during a study of blood T cells in healthy people across ages. Through a sample-barcoded 5' primer and a J-beta primer mix, a second PCR was run for 7 to 11 cycles. One entry per CDR3 protein, called by TCRdb with MiXCR from the 5' RACE reads. The sample records approximately 810,000 distinct CDR3 sequences, 29% being singletons. The TCR comes from a woman of 80 years or more in good health. Material: blood.

The CDR3 nucleotides read TGTGCCAGCAGCTTAGCGCAGGAGGGACGGCCTGAAGCTTTCTTT. Its protein is CASSLAQEGRPEAFF. The chain uses TRBV7-9 and TRBJ1-1; the D gene is possibly TRBD1 (5 bases). V gave up 0 bases and J gave up 6 bases, with 14 bases separating them. Germline assignment: CDR1 SEHNR and CDR2 FQNEAQ (reference sequence). The CDR3 totals 15 residues.